This TCR beta chain was documented in a study of control samples from healthy donors and cancer patients. Clones were sequenced by immunoSEQ multiplex PCR, and TCRdb holds only the in-frame ones, with some missing. The sample records around 95,000 clones, approximately 86% being singletons. The origin of this receptor is a man aged 25 to 40 in good health. Specimen: blood.

The CDR3 reads CASRVWDRSTEAFF. In DNA form, the CDR3 reads TGTGCCAGCAGGGTCTGGGACCGCTCCACTGAAGCTTTCTTT. The chain joins TRBV2 to TRBJ1-1, with a weak D call TRBD1 (5 bases). CDR3 size: 14 residues. The ends were cut back, 6 bases at V and 4 bases at J, with 15 bases in the middle. The germline CDR1 and CDR2 sequences are SNHLY and FYNNEI. The full variable domain, in which reference TRBV2 and TRBJ1-1 provide the parts outside the CDR3, is EPEVTQTPSHQVTQMGQEVILRCVPISNHLYFYWYRQILGQKVEFLVSFYNNEISEKSEIFDDQFSVERPDGSNFTLKIRSTKLEDSAMYFCASRVWDRSTEAFFGQGTRLTVV.